The TCR beta chain described here comes from a study of blood T cells in healthy people across ages. Study as a whole: Template switching picked up about one barcoded beta molecule for each two T cells.

The study drew donors from healthy Caucasian individuals in Russia aged roughly 6 to 90. General study results and limits: There were more naive CD4+ cells and higher diversity in long-lived donors than in aged donors.

CDR3 length: 14 amino acids. Trimming stripped 5 bases from V and 4 bases from J, with 12 bases between. CDR1 and CDR2 from the germline V gene are LGHNT and FRNRAP. Alongside a J-beta primer mix, a sample-barcoded 5' primer served in a second PCR lasting roughly 7 to 11 cycles. One entry per CDR3 protein, called by TCRdb with MiXCR from the 5' RACE reads. Here the sample spans hundreds of thousands of distinct CDR3 sequences, about 54% being singletons. As for this clonotype: Its matching antigen is unknown.

The rearrangement joins TRBV12-5 to TRBJ2-1, with no clear D. Sequencing was carried out using blood. The TCR sequence derives from a man aged 60 to 69 in good health. CDR3 bases: TGTGCTAGTGGTCCCCCGACCCTGTACAATGAGCAGTTCTTC. Protein sequence: CASGPPTLYNEQFF.